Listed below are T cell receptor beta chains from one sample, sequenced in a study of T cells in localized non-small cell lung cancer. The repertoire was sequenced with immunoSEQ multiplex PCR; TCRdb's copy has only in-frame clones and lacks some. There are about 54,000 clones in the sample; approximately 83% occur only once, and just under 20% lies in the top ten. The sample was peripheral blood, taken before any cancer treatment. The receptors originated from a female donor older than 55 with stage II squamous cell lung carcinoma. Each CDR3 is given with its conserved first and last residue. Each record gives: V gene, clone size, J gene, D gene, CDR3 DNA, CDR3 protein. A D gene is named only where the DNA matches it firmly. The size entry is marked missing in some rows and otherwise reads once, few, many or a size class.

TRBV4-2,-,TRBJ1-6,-,TGTGCCAGCAGCCAAGATTCCGGGAGCTCCTATAATTCACCCCTCCACTTT,CASSQDSGSSYNSPLHF
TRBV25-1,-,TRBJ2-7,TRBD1,TGTGCCAGCAGGCCCGCTACCGGACAGGGCACCTACGAGCAGTACTTC,CASRPATGQGTYEQYF
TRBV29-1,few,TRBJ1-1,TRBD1,TGCAGCGTTGAAATACAGGGGGACACTGAAGCTTTCTTT,CSVEIQGDTEAFF
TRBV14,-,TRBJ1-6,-,TGTGCCAGCAGCCAAGAGCAGGGCAGCTCGGTTAGCTCCTATAATTCACCCCTCCACTTT,CASSQEQGSSVSSYNSPLHF
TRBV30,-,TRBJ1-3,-,TGTGCCTGGGGGGAGGGGACCGGGACTCCGATCTCTGGAAACACCATATATTTT,CAWGEGTGTPISGNTIYF
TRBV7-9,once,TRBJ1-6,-,TGTGCCAGCAGCGAAAACCCGGGGTATAATTCACCCCTCCACTTT,CASSENPGYNSPLHF
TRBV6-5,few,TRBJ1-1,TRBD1,TGTGCCAGCAGCCAGGGAGGACAGGGGGGAACTGAAGCTTTCTTT,CASSQGGQGGTEAFF
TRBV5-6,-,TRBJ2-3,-,TGTGCCAGCAGCATGGACCACACAGATACGCAGTATTTT,CASSMDHTDTQYF
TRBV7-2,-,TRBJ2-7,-,TGTGCCAGCAGCTTGTCCGCAGGGTCCGTCTACGAGCAGTACTTC,CASSLSAGSVYEQYF
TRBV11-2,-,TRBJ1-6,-,TGTGCCAGCAGCTTAGAGGGGAGGGGCTCCACCTATAATTCACCCCTCCACTTT,CASSLEGRGSTYNSPLHF
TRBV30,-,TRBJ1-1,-,TGTGCCTGGAGTCCGGGGACATTGGGGATCGGCGACACTGAAGCTTTCTTT,CAWSPGTLGIGDTEAFF